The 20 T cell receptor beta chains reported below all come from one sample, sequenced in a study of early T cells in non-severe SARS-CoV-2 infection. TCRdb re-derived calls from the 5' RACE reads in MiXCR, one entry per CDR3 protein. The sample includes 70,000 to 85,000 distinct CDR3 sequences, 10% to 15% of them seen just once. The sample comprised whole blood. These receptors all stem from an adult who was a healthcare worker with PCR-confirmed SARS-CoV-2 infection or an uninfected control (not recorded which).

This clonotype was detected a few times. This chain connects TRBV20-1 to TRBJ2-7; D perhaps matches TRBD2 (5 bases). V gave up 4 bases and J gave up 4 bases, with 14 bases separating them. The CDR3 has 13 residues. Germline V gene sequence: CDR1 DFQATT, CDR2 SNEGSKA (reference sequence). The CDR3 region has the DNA TGCAGTGCTAACTGGAACGGGATTTACGAGCAGTACTTC. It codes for CSANWNGIYEQYF.

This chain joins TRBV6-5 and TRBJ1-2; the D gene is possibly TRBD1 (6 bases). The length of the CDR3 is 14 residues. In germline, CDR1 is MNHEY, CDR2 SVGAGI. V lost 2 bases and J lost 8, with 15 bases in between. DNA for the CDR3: TGTGCCAGCAGTTACAAGGAGGGGGTGAGCGGCTACACCTTC. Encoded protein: CASSYKEGVSGYTF.

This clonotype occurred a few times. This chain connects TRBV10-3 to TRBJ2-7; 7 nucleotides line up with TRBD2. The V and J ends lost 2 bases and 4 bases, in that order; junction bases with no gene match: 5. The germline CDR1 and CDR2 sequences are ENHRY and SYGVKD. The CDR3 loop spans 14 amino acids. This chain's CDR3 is CAISEDKAGYEQYF. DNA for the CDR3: TGTGCCATCAGTGAGGATAAAGCGGGATACGAGCAGTACTTC.

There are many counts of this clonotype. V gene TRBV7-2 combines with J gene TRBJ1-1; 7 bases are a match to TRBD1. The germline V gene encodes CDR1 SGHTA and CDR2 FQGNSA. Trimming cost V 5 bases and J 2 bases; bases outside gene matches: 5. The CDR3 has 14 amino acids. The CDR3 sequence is CASSPRDSNTEAFF. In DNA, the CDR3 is TGTGCCAGCAGCCCAAGGGACAGTAACACTGAAGCTTTCTTT.

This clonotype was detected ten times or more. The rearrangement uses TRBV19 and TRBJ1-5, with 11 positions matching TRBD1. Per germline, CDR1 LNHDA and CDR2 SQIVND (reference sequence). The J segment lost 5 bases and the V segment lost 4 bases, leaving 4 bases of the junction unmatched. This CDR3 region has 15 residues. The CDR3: CASSKRTGGYQPQHF. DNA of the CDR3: TGTGCCAGTAGTAAAAGGACAGGGGGCTATCAGCCCCAGCATTTT. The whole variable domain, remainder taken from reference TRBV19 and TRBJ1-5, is DGGITQSPKYLFRKEGQNVTLSCEQNLNHDAMYWYRQDPGQGLRLIYYSQIVNDFQKGDIAEGYSVSREKKESFPLTVTSAQKNPTAFYLCASSKRTGGYQPQHFGDGTRLSIL.

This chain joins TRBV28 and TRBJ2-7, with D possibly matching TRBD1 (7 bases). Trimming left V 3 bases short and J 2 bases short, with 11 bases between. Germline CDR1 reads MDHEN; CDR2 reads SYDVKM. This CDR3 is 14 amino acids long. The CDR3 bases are TGTGCCAGCAGTTTCAGGGGGGCCCCCTACGAGCAGTACTTC. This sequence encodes CASSFRGAPYEQYF.

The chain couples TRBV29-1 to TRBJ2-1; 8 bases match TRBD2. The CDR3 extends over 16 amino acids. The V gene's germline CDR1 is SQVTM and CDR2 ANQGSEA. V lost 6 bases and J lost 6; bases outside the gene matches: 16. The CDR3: CSVGGLLAASTNEQFF. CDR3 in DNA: TGCAGCGTCGGGGGGTTACTAGCGGCAAGTACCAATGAGCAGTTCTTC.

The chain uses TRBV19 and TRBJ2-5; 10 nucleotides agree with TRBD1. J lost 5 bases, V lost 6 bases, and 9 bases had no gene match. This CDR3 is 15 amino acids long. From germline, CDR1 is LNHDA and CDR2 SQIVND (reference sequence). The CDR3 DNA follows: TGTGCCAGTAGGGGGACAGGGGCCGCGGAGGAGACCCAGTACTTC. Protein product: CASRGTGAAEETQYF.

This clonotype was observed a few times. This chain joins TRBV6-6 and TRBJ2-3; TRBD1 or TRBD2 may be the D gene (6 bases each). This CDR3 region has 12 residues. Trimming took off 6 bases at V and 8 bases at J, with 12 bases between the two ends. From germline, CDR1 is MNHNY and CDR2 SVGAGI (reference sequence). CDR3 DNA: TGTGCCAGCAGAGCGGAGGGGGGTACGCAGTATTTT. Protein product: CASRAEGGTQYF.

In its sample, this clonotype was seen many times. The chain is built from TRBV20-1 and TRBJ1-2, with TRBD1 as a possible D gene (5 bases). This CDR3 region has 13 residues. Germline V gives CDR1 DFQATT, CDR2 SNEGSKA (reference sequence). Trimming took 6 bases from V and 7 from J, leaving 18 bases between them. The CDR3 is CSATRVQSGGYTF. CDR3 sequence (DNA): TGCAGTGCAACCAGGGTTCAGAGTGGTGGCTACACCTTC.

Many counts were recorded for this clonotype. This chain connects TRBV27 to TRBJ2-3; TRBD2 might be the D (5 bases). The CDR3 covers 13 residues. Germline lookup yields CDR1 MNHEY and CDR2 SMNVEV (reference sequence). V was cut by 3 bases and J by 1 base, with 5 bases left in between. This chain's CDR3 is CASSFGGTDTQYF. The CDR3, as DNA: TGTGCCAGCAGTTTCGGGGGCACAGATACGCAGTATTTT.

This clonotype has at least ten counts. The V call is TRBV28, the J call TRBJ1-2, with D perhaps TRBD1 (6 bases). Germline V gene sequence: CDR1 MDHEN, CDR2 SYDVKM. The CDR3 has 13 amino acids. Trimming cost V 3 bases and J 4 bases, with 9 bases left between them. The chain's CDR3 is CASSFGTRYGYTF. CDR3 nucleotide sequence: TGTGCCAGCAGTTTCGGGACACGCTATGGCTACACCTTC.

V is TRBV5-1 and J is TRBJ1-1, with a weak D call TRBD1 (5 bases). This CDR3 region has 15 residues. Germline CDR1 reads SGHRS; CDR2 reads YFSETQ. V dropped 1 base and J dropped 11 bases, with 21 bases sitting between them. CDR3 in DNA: TGCGCCAGCAGCTTGACCGGGACTCCCAACGAGGTGGCTTTCTTT. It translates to CASSLTGTPNEVAFF. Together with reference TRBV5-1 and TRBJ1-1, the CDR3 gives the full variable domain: KAGVTQTPRYLIKTRGQQVTLSCSPISGHRSVSWYQQTPGQGLQFLFEYFSETQRNKGNFPGRFSGRQFSNSRSEMNVSTLELGDSALYLCASSLTGTPNEVAFFGQGTRLTVV.

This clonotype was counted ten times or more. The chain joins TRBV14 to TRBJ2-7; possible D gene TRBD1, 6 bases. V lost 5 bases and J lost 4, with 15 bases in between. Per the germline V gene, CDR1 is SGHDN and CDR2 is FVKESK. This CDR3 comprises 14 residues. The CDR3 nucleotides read TGTGCCAGCAGCTCGACAGGAAAGATATACGAGCAGTACTTC. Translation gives CASSSTGKIYEQYF.

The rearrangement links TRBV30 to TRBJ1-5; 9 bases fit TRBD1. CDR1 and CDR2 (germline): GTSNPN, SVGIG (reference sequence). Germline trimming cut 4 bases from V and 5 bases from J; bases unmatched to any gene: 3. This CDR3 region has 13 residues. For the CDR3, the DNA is TGTGCCTGGAAGGGACAGGGATATCAGCCCCAGCATTTT. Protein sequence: CAWKGQGYQPQHF.

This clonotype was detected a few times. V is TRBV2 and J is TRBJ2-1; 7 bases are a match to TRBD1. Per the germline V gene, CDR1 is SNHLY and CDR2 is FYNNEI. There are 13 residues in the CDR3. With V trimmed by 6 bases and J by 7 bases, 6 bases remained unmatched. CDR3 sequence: CASRRTGLNEQFF. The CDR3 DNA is TGTGCCAGCAGGAGGACAGGATTGAATGAGCAGTTCTTC.

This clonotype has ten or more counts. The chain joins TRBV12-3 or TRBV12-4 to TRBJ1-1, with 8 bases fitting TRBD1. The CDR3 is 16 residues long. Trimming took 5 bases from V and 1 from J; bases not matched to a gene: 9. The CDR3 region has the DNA TGTGCCAGCAGTCTAGACAGGGGTACGGCGAACACTGAAGCTTTCTTT. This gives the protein CASSLDRGTANTEAFF.

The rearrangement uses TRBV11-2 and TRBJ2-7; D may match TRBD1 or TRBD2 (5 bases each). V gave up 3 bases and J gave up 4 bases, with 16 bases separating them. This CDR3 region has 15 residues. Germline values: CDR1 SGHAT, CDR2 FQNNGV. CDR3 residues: CASSLSGALIYEQYF. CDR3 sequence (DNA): TGTGCCAGCAGCTTGTCCGGGGCCCTCATTTACGAGCAGTACTTC.

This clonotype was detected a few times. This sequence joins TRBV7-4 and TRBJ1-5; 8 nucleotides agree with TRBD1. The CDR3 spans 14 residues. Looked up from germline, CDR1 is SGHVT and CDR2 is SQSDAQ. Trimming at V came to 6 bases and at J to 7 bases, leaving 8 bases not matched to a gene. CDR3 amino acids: CASSSQGAWQPQHF. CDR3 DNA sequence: TGTGCCAGCAGTTCCCAGGGGGCATGGCAGCCCCAGCATTTT.

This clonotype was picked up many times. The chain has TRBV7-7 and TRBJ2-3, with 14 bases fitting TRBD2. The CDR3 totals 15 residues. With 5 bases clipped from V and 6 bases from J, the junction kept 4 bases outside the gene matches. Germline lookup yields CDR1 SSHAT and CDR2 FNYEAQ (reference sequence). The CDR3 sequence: CASSPRTSGRDTQYF. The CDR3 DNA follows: TGTGCCAGCAGCCCCAGGACTAGCGGGAGGGATACGCAGTATTTT.